This T cell receptor beta chain derives from a study of T cell responses to AZD1222 COVID-19 vaccine. The CDR3 loop spans 16 amino acids. Trimming took off 2 bases at V and 1 base at J, with 11 bases between the two ends. The V gene's germline CDR1 is LNHDA and CDR2 SQIVND (reference sequence). Profiled with immunoSEQ multiplex PCR; TCRdb holds only in-frame clones, not every one. The sample records over 110,000 clones, roughly 90% being singletons. The sample consisted of peripheral blood, taken on day 0 of AZD1222 vaccination. This TCR was sampled from an adult in good health. The J gene is TRBJ2-2, the V gene TRBV19; D unresolved. CDR3 sequence (DNA): TGTGCCAGTAGTATATTCAACCCCGTGAACACCGGGGAGCTGTTTTTT. It is translated as CASSIFNPVNTGELFF.